These T cell receptor beta chains were read from a single sample in a study of CD8 T cells in Susac syndrome. A single record per CDR3 protein comes from TCRdb applying MiXCR to the immunoSEQ multiplex PCR reads. In the table there are about 69,000 distinct CDR3 sequences, around 95% of which are singletons. The sample was CD8+ T cells from PBMCs. All receptors derive from a human donor in good health. The CDR3 runs from the conserved cysteine through the conserved F or W. A D gene is named only where the DNA matches it firmly. Clone size appears in some rows only: once, few, many, or a class for an expanded clone.

CDR3aa	CDR3nt	j_gene	d_gene	abundance	v_gene
CASSLGRGETQYF	TGTGCCAGCAGCTTGGGGAGAGGAGAGACCCAGTACTTC	TRBJ2-5	-	few	TRBV5-6
CASKGEGGSNQPQHF	TGTGCCAGCAAAGGGGAAGGTGGAAGCAATCAGCCCCAGCATTTT	TRBJ1-5	-	-	TRBV6-5
CASSLEGGYNSPLHF	TGTGCCAGCAGCCTTGAGGGGGGATATAATTCACCCCTCCACTTT	TRBJ1-6	-	-	TRBV9
CSAAPTGGRDTQYF	TGCAGCGCCGCCCCGACAGGGGGCAGAGATACGCAGTATTTT	TRBJ2-3	TRBD1	once	TRBV29-1
CASSQAQGPGANVLTF	TGTGCCAGCAGCCAAGCACAGGGGCCTGGGGCCAACGTCCTGACTTTC	TRBJ2-6	TRBD1	-	TRBV7-3
CSVVTEVYGYTF	TGCAGCGTTGTGACGGAGGTTTATGGCTACACCTTC	TRBJ1-2	-	-	TRBV29-1
CATGFTEAFF	TGTGCCACAGGGTTCACTGAAGCTTTCTTT	TRBJ1-1	-	-	TRBV19
CASSQDNPGAGELFF	TGTGCCAGCAGCCAAGATAACCCCGGGGCCGGGGAGCTGTTTTTT	TRBJ2-2	-	-	TRBV3-1
CASKRGVDTQYF	TGTGCCAGCAAGCGGGGGGTAGATACGCAGTATTTT	TRBJ2-3	TRBD2	-	TRBV27
CASSSRGPTGPSGANVLTF	TGTGCCAGCAGCTCGAGAGGACCGACAGGTCCTTCTGGGGCCAACGTCCTGACTTTC	TRBJ2-6	-	-	TRBV7-3
CASSSPDQETQYF	TGTGCCAGCAGCTCCCCCGACCAAGAGACCCAGTACTTC	TRBJ2-5	-	-	TRBV7-6
CASSPTDRNEKLFF	TGTGCCAGCAGCCCGACGGACCGTAATGAAAAACTGTTTTTT	TRBJ1-4	-	-	TRBV3-1
CASSGARNYGYTF	TGTGCCAGCAGCGGGGCGCGGAACTATGGCTACACCTTC	TRBJ1-2	-	-	TRBV5-6
CASSRGGAGQTINTEAFF	TGTGCCAGCAGCCGGGGGGGGGCTGGACAGACTATAAACACTGAAGCTTTCTTT	TRBJ1-1	-	once	TRBV7-6
CSARQGNEETQYF	TGCAGTGCCAGGCAGGGTAACGAGGAGACCCAGTACTTC	TRBJ2-5	-	once	TRBV20-1
CATSPRDSLFNEQFF	TGTGCCACCAGTCCCAGGGACAGCCTTTTCAATGAGCAGTTCTTC	TRBJ2-1	TRBD1	-	TRBV15
CASSWIGGASTGELFF	TGTGCCAGCAGTTGGATTGGGGGGGCCTCGACCGGGGAGCTGTTTTTT	TRBJ2-2	-	-	TRBV27